This TCR beta chain was identified during a study of multiple sclerosis patients with progressive multifocal leukoencephalopathy. Across the study: The control group, sampled over time, had multiple sclerosis, received natalizumab and did not develop PML.

Time point given: before natalizumab initiation. Findings of the study overall: PML-onset expanded TRB clones were detectable before and during natalizumab therapy.

In germline, CDR1 is KGHSH, CDR2 LQKENI. CDR3 length equals 17 residues. V lost 3 bases to trimming and J lost 3 bases; unmatched junction nucleotides: 9. Libraries were prepared by immunoSEQ multiplex PCR; TCRdb keeps only in-frame clonotypes and omits some of them. The table records around 32,000 clones, approximately 92% of them present only once. As to this clone: Its antigen is not identified.

The chain is built from TRBV18 and TRBJ2-1, with 9 bases that match TRBD2. Sequencing was done on a sample of PBMCs. The sequence derives from a man younger than 40 with multiple sclerosis. The CDR3 DNA is TGTGCCAGCTCACCCGGGACTAGCTTAGTCAGCTACAATGAGCAGTTCTTC. It encodes CASSPGTSLVSYNEQFF.